The 18 T cell receptor beta chains below come from one sample, sequenced in a study of T cells in Graves' hyperthyroidism and ophthalmopathy. Amplified TCR beta CDR3 regions came from RNA transcripts. The HTBI primer set served for first-round RT-PCR of the TCR CDR3. TCRdb called the multiplex PCR reads again in MiXCR, with one record for every CDR3 protein. The table includes around 620,000 distinct CDR3 sequences, 14% detected once. The sample was blood. These receptors originate from a woman aged 18 to 35 with Graves' ophthalmopathy.

Comment on this clonotype: With a much larger clone just one base away, this may be a read error. The rearrangement links TRBV7-9 to TRBJ1-1; D gene unclear. This CDR3 comprises 14 residues. From germline, CDR1 is SEHNR and CDR2 FQNEAQ (reference sequence). CDR3 in DNA: TGCGCCGGCAGCCAAGAAAACATGAACACTGAAGCTTTCTTT. This sequence encodes CAGSQENMNTEAFF.

This chain links TRBV5-4 with TRBJ2-3; 7 bases line up with TRBD1. Per the germline V gene, CDR1 is SGHNT and CDR2 is YYREEE (reference sequence). V was pared by 1 base and J by 0 bases, with 5 bases of the junction left unmatched. This CDR3 is 16 amino acids long. The CDR3 nucleotides are TGTGCCAGCAGCTTGAACAGGGGATCTAGCACAGATACGCAGTATTTT. It codes for CASSLNRGSSTDTQYF.

This clonotype was seen repeatedly, ten times or more. V is TRBV20-1 and J is TRBJ2-1; TRBD2 matches 7 bases. Germline CDR1 reads DFQATT; CDR2 reads SNEGSKA (reference sequence). V shed 4 bases, J shed 5 bases, and the junction held 5 bases outside the gene matches. The CDR3 sequence is 13 residues long. The CDR3 sequence is CSAIGTTDNEQFF. CDR3 sequence (DNA): TGCAGTGCTATAGGGACTACCGACAATGAGCAGTTCTTC.

V gene TRBV11-1 combines with J gene TRBJ1-1; 8 bases are shared with TRBD1. Germline CDR1 is SGHAT and CDR2 is FQDESV (reference sequence). V lost 7 bases, J lost 7 bases, and 5 bases stayed unmatched. This CDR3 contains 12 residues. The CDR3 nucleotides are TGTGCCAGCACCTACAGGGGGGGTGAAGCTTTCTTT. Its protein is CASTYRGGEAFF.

This clonotype was recorded a few times. The CDR3 region has the DNA TGTGCCAGCAGCTGGGACTCTTCAACGGGGGCCAACGTCCTGACTTTC. It specifies CASSWDSSTGANVLTF. This rearrangement joins TRBV5-6 to TRBJ2-6; TRBD2 might be the D (6 bases). Germline CDR1 SGHDT, CDR2 YYEEEE. CDR3 length: 16 residues. Trimming removed 3 bases at V and 4 bases at J, with 14 bases between.

This chain uses TRBV24-1 with TRBJ2-2; D uncertain. V lost 4 bases and J 1 base, leaving 9 bases between the germline ends. This CDR3 spans 15 amino acids. Germline values: CDR1 KGHDR, CDR2 SFDVKD. The CDR3 DNA follows: TGTGCCACCAGTGACCCCGACTTGAACACCGGGGAGCTGTTTTTT. Translated, it gives CATSDPDLNTGELFF.

There are many counts of this clonotype. The J gene is TRBJ2-5, the V gene TRBV4-3, with D possibly being TRBD1 or TRBD2 (5 bases each). With 0 bases removed from V and 5 bases from J, the gap between germline ends came to 13 bases. The germline V gene encodes CDR1 LGHNA and CDR2 YSLEER. This CDR3 is 15 amino acids long. The CDR3 DNA sequence: TGCGCCAGCAGCCAAGACGGTGGGGACGCGGAGACCCAGTACTTC. As protein: CASSQDGGDAETQYF.

In DNA form, the CDR3 reads TGTGCCAGCAGGGACAGTGGTGAAGCTTTCTTT. Encoded protein: CASRDSGEAFF. The chain carries TRBV6-4 and TRBJ1-1; D perhaps matches TRBD1 (6 bases). The CDR3 is made up of 11 amino acids. V gave up 6 bases and J gave up 7 bases, with 9 bases separating them. Germline values: CDR1 MRHNA, CDR2 SNTAGT.

This clonotype was counted many times. The chain links TRBV25-1 to TRBJ2-3; 11 bases are a match to TRBD2. J gave up 6 bases and V 7 bases, and 6 bases lay outside the gene matches. This CDR3 contains 14 residues. Germline values: CDR1 MGHDK, CDR2 SYGVNS. The CDR3 nucleotides are TGTGCCAGCATGGTAGCGGGGGGGCAGGATACGCAGTATTTT. This translates into CASMVAGGQDTQYF.

The sample holds many counts of this clonotype. The chain links TRBV9 to TRBJ2-1, with D uncertain. The CDR3 length is 17 residues. V lost 3 bases, J lost 1 base, and 17 bases lay in between. Germline-derived CDR1 and CDR2 are SGDLS and YYNGEE. The CDR3 DNA reads TGTGCCAGCAGCGGGAGTCTCCGGTTGGGTTCCTACAATGAGCAGTTCTTC. This encodes CASSGSLRLGSYNEQFF.

The chain carries TRBV12-5 and TRBJ2-7; tentative D call: TRBD2 (5 bases). The V gene lost 0 bases and the J gene lost 2 bases, with 8 bases spanning the gap. CDR3 size: 14 residues. Per germline, CDR1 LGHNT and CDR2 FRNRAP. The DNA of the CDR3 is TGTGCTAGTGGTTTGGTAGGAGGCACCTACGAGCAGTACTTC. It specifies CASGLVGGTYEQYF.

This clonotype was counted at least ten times. This chain joins TRBV7-3 and TRBJ2-1, with D tentatively TRBD2 (6 bases). CDR1 SGHTA and CDR2 FQGTGA come from the germline V gene. This CDR3 is built from 14 residues. V lost 2 bases to trimming and J lost 2 bases, with 7 bases between them. The CDR3 DNA sequence: TGTGCCAGCAGCTTATGGGGGGCCTACAATGAGCAGTTCTTC. This gives the protein CASSLWGAYNEQFF.

This clonotype was counted at least ten times. This sequence joins TRBV28 and TRBJ1-3; D is perhaps TRBD1 (5 bases). The ends were cut back, 6 bases at V and 6 bases at J, with 15 bases in the middle. The V gene's germline CDR1 is MDHEN and CDR2 SYDVKM. The CDR3 is made up of 14 amino acids. The CDR3 coding sequence is TGTGCCAGCAGCACACGGGGGGACCTAAACACCATATATTTT. It yields the protein CASSTRGDLNTIYF.

This clonotype appeared many times. This chain uses TRBV6-2 or TRBV6-3 with TRBJ2-7; 12 positions agree with TRBD2. The V and J ends lost 7 bases and 7 bases, in that order; junction bases with no gene match: 11. The germline CDR1 and CDR2 sequences are MNHEY and SVGEGT. This CDR3 comprises 15 residues. The CDR3 loop reads CASILATSGSWEQYF. In DNA form, the CDR3 reads TGTGCCAGCATTTTAGCGACTAGCGGGAGCTGGGAGCAGTACTTC.

The chain carries TRBV27 and TRBJ2-2; 10 bases line up with TRBD2. The CDR3 sequence is 16 residues long. With V trimmed by 5 bases and J by 1 base, 4 bases remained unmatched. The V gene's germline CDR1 is MNHEY and CDR2 SMNVEV (reference sequence). CDR3 region: CASSIRTSGNTGELFF. CDR3 bases: TGTGCCAGCAGTATCCGGACTAGCGGGAACACCGGGGAGCTGTTTTTT.

V gene TRBV7-9 combines with J gene TRBJ2-1; maybe TRBD2 (5 bases). The CDR3 covers 14 residues. V was trimmed by 3 bases and J by 7 bases, leaving 13 bases between them. Germline V CDR1 and CDR2: SEHNR, FQNEAQ (reference sequence). This chain's CDR3 is CASSLPETTNEQFF. CDR3 bases: TGTGCCAGCAGCTTGCCCGAGACTACGAATGAGCAGTTCTTC.

This clonotype was counted at least ten times. The V and J genes are TRBV7-8 and TRBJ2-1, with 9 nucleotides matching TRBD1. The CDR3 runs 17 residues. V lost 2 bases and J lost 7; bases outside the gene matches: 12. CDR1 and CDR2 from the germline V gene are SGHVS and FQNEAQ. The CDR3 region has the DNA TGTGCCAGCAGCTTAACATCCGGACAGGGGATAGGGAATGAGCAGTTCTTC. Its translation: CASSLTSGQGIGNEQFF.

This clonotype was seen repeatedly, ten times or more. The chain uses TRBV3-1 and TRBJ1-1; D ambiguous. Germline assignment: CDR1 LGHDT and CDR2 YNNKEL (reference sequence). This CDR3 region has 15 residues. V lost 0 bases to trimming and J lost 0 bases, with 8 bases between them. In DNA, the CDR3 is TGTGCCAGCAGCCAAGATGCACGCATGAACACTGAAGCTTTCTTT. Its protein product is CASSQDARMNTEAFF.